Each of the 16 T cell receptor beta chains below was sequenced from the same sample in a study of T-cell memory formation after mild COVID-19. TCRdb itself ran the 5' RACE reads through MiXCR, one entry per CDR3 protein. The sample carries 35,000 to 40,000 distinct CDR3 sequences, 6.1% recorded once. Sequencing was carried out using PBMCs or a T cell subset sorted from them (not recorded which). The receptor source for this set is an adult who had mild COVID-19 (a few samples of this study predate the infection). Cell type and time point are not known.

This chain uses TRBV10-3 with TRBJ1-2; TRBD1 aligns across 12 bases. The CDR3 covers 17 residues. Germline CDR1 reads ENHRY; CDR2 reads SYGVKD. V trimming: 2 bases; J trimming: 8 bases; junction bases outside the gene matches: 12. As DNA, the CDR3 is TGTGCCATCAGTGAGCCGACCGGGACAGGGGGCGCAGAAGGCTACACCTTC. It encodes CAISEPTGTGGAEGYTF.

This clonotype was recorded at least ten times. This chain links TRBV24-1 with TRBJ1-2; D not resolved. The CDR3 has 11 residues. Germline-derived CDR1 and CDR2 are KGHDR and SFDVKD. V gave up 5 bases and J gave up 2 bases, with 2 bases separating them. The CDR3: CATSGNYGYTF. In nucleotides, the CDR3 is TGTGCCACCAGTGGAAACTATGGCTACACCTTC.

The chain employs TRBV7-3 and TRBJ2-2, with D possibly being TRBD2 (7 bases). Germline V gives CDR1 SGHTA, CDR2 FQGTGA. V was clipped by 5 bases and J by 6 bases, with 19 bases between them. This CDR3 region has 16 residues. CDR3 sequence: CASSARGGGAAGELFF. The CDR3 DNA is TGTGCCAGCAGCGCCCGCGGGGGCGGGGCTGCCGGGGAGCTGTTTTTT.

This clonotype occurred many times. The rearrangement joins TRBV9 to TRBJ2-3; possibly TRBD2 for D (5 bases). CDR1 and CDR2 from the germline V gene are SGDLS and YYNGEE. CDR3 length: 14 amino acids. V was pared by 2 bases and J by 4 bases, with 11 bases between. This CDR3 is CASSVQRGADTQYF. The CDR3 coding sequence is TGTGCCAGCAGCGTGCAACGGGGAGCAGATACGCAGTATTTT.

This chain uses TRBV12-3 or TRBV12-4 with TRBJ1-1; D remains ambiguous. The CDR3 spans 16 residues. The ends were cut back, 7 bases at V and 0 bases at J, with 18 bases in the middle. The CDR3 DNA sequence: TGTGCCAGCACCTTATCAGTTGGACGGATGAACACTGAAGCTTTCTTT. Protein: CASTLSVGRMNTEAFF.

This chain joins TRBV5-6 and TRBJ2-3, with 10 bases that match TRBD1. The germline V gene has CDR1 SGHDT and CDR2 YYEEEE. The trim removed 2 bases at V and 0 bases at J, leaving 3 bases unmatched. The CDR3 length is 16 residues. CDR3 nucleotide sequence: TGTGCCAGCAGCTTAAGGACAGGGGGTAGCACAGATACGCAGTATTTT. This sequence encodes CASSLRTGGSTDTQYF.

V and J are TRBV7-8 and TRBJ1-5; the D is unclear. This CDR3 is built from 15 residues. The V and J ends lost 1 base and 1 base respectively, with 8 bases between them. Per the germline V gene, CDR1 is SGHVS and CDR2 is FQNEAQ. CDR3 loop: CASSLGERSNQPQHF. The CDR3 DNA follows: TGTGCCAGCAGCTTAGGAGAACGCAGCAATCAGCCCCAGCATTTT. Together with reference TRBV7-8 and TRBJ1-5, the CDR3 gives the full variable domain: GAGVSQSPRYKVAKRGQDVALRCDPISGHVSLFWYQQALGQGPEFLTYFQNEAQLDKSGLPSDRFFAERPEGSVSTLKIQRTQQEDSAVYLCASSLGERSNQPQHFGDGTRLSIL.

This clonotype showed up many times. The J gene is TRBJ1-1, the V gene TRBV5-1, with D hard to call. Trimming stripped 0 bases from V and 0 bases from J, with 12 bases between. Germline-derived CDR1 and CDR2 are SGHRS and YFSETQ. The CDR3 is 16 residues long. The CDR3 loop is CASSLGQALMNTEAFF. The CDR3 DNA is TGCGCCAGCAGCTTGGGGCAGGCCCTAATGAACACTGAAGCTTTCTTT.

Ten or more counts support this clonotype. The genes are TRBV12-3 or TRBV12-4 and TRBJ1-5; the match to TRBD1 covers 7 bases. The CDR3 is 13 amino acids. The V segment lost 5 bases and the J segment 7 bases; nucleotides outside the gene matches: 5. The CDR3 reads CASSLQGNQPQHF. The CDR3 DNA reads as TGTGCCAGCAGTCTACAGGGGAACCAGCCCCAGCATTTT.

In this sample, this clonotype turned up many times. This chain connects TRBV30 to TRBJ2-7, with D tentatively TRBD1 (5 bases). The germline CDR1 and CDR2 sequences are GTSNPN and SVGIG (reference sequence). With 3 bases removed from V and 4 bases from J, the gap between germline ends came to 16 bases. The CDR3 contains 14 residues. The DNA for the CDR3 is TGTGCCTGGAGACAGGAAGCAAACTCTTACGAGCAGTACTTC. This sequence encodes CAWRQEANSYEQYF.

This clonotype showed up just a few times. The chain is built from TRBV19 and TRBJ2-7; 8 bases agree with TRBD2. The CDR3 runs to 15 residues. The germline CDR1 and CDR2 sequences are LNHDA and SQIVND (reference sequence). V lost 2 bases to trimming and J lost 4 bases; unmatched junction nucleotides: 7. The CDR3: CASSISRGGRYEQYF. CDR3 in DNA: TGTGCCAGTAGTATATCACGGGGGGGCCGTTACGAGCAGTACTTC.

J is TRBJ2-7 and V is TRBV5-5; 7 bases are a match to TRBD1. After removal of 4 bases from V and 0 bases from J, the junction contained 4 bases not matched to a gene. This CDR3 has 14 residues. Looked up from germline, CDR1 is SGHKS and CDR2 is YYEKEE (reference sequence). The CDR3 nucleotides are TGTGCCAGCAGCGGTGGGACAGCCTCCTACGAGCAGTACTTC. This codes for CASSGGTASYEQYF.

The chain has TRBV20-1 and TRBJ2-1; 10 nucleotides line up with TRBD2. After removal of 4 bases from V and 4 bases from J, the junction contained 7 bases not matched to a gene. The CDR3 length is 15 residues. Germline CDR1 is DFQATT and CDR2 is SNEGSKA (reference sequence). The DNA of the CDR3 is TGCAGTGCTAATGAGGGGACTAGCGTATACAATGAGCAGTTCTTC. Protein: CSANEGTSVYNEQFF.

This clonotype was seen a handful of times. CDR3 bases: TGTGCCAGCAGCTTAGAGCACAGTAACTACGAGCAGTACTTC. This sequence encodes CASSLEHSNYEQYF. This chain links TRBV7-2 with TRBJ2-7; no clear D. Germline V gives CDR1 SGHTA, CDR2 FQGNSA. Trimming left V 1 base short and J 3 bases short, with 10 bases between. The length of the CDR3 is 14 residues.

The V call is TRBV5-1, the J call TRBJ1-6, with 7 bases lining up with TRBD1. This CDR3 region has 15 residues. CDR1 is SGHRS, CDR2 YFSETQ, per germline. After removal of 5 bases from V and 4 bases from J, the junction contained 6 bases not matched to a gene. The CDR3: CASRPGGFYNSPLHF. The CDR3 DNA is TGCGCCAGCAGACCAGGGGGGTTTTATAATTCACCCCTCCACTTT.

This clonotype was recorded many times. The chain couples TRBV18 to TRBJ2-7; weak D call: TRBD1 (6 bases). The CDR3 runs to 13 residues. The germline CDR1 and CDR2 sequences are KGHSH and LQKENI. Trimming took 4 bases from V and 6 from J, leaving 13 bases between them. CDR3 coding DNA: TGTGCCAGCTCACTAAATGGCAGGGGCGAGCAGTACTTC. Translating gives CASSLNGRGEQYF.